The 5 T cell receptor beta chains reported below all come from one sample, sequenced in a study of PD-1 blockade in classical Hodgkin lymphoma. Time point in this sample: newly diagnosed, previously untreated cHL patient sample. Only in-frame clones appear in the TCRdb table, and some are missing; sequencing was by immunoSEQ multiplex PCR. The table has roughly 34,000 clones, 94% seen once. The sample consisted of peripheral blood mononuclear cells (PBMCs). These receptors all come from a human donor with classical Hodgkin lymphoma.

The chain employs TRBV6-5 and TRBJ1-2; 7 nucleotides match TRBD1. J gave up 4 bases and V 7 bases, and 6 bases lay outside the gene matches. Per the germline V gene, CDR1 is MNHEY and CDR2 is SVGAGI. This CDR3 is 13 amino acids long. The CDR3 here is CASKYRGGYGYTF. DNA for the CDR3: TGTGCCAGCAAATACAGGGGCGGCTATGGCTACACCTTC.

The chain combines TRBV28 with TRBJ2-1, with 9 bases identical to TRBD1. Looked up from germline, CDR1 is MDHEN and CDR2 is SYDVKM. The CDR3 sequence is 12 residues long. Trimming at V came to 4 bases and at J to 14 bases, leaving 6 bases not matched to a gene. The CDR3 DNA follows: TGTGCCAGCAGTTCCTGGACAGGGGATGAGTTCTTC. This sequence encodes CASSSWTGDEFF.

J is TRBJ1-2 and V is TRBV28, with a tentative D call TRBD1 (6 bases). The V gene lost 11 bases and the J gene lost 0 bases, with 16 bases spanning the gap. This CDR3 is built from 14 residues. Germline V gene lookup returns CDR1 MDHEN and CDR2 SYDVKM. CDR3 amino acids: CAVARTAANYGYTF. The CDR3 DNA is TGTGCCGTCGCCAGGACAGCCGCTAACTATGGCTACACCTTC.

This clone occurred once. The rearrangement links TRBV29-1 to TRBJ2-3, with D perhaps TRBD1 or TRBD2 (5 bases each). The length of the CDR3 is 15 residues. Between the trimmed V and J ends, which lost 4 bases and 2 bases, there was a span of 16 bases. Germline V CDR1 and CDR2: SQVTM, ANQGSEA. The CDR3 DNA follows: TGCAGCGTTGTTCCCCGGGGCGAATACACAGATACGCAGTATTTT. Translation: CSVVPRGEYTDTQYF.

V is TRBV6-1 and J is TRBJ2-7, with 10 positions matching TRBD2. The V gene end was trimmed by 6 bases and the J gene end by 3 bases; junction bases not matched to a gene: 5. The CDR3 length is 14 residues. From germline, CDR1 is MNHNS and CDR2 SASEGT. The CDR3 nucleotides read TGTGCCAGCAGGCTAGCGGGGGTATACTACGAGCAGTACTTC. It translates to CASRLAGVYYEQYF.